This T cell receptor beta chain derives from a study of T cells expressing NK-cell markers. As for the study in general: Within the sequenced cohort of eight donors, seven exhibited HCMV seropositivity and one was seronegative.

TCRdb re-analyzed the 5' RACE reads; it lists each CDR3 protein once, without DNA. This sample's clone table lists 250,000 to 300,000 distinct CDR3 sequences. Germline assignment: CDR1 MNHEY and CDR2 SVGAGI. This CDR3 has 15 amino acids. The origin of this receptor is a woman between 18 and 69 years old in good health. Sequences were obtained from blood T cells: a sorted CD56 or NKG2C T cell subset, CD4+ or CD8+ T cells, or bulk PBMC T cells (not recorded which). The chain recombines TRBV6-5 with TRBJ2-7; there is no DNA to check the TCRdb D call of TRBD1. CDR3 in amino acids: CASSSLRSGLWEQYF.